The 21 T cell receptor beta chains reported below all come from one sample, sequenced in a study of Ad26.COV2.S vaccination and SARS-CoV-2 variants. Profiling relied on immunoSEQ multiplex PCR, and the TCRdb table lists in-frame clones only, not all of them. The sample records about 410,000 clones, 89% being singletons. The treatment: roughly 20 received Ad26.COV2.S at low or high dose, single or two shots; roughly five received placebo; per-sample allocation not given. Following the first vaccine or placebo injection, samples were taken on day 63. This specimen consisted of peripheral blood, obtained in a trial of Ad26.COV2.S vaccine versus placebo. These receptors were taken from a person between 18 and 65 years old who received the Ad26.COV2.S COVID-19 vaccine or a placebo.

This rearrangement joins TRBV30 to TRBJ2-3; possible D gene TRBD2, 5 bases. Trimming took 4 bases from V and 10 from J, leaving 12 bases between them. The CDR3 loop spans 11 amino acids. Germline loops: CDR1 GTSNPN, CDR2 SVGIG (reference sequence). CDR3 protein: CAWTSAVAQYF. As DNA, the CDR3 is TGTGCCTGGACCTCAGCGGTGGCGCAGTATTTT.

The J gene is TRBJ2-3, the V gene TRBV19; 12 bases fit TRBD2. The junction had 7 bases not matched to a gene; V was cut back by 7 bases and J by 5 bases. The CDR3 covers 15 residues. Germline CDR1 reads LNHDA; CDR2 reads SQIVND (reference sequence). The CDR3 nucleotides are TGTGCCAGTACGTCTAGCGGGAGGGTGGAAGATACGCAGTATTTT. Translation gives CASTSSGRVEDTQYF.

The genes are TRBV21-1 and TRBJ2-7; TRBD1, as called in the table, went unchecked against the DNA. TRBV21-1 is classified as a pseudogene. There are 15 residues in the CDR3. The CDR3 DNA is TGTGCCAGCAGCCAAACGAGCAGGGGGCCCTACGAGCAGTACTTC. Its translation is CASSQTSRGPYEQYF.

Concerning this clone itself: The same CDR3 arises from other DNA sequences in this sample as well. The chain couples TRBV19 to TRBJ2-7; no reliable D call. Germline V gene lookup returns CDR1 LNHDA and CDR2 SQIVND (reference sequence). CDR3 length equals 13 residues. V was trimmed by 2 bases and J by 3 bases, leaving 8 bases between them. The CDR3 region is CASSIRGGYEQYF. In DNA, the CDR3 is TGTGCCAGTAGTATAAGAGGCGGCTACGAGCAGTACTTC.

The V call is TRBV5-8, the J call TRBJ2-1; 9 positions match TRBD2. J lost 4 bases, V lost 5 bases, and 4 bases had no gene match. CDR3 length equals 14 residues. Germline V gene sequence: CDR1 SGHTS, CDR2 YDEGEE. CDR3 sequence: CASSRREGYNEQFF. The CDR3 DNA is TGTGCCAGCAGTCGGCGGGAGGGGTACAATGAGCAGTTCTTC.

The CDR3 spells CASSDNSGGNLEAFF. CDR3 sequence (DNA): TGTGCCAGCAGCGATAACTCAGGGGGCAATCTCGAAGCTTTCTTT. This chain connects TRBV25-1 to TRBJ1-1, with 8 bases aligning to TRBD1. The germline CDR1 and CDR2 sequences are MGHDK and SYGVNS. J gave up 8 bases and V 6 bases, and 14 bases lay outside the gene matches. There are 15 residues in the CDR3.

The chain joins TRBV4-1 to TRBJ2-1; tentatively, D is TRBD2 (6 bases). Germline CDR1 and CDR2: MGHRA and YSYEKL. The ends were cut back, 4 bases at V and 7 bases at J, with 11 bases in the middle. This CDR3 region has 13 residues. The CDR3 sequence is CASSRRVGNEQFF. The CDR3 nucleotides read TGCGCCAGCAGCCGGAGGGTTGGGAATGAGCAGTTCTTC.

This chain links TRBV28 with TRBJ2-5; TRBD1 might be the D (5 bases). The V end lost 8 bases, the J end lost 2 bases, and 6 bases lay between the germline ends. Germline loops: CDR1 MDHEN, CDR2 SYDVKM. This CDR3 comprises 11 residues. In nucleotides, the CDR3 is TGTGCCAGCGGACAACAAGAGACCCAGTACTTC. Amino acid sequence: CASGQQETQYF.

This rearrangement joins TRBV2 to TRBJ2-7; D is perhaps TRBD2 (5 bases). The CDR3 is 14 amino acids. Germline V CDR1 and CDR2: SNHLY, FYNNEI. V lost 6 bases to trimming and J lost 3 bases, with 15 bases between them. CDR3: CASSAEREGYEQYF. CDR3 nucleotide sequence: TGTGCCAGCAGCGCTGAGAGAGAGGGCTACGAGCAGTACTTC.

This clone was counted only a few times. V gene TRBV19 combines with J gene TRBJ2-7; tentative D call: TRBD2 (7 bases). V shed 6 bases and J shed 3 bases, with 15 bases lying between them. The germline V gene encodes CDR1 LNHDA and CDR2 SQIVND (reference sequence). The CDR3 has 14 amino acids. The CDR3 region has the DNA TGTGCCAGTAGCGGGGGCGGGAGAATCTACGAGCAGTACTTC. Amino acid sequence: CASSGGGRIYEQYF.

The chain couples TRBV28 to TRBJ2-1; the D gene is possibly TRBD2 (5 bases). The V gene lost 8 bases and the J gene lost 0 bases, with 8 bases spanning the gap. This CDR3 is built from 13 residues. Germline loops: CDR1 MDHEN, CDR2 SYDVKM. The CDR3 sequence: CASVGSSYNEQFF. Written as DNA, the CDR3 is TGTGCCAGCGTAGGGAGCTCCTACAATGAGCAGTTCTTC.

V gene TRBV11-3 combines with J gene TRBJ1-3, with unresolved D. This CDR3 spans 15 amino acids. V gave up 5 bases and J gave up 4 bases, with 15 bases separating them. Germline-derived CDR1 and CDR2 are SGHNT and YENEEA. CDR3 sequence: CASSRRPFAGNTIYF. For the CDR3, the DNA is TGTGCCAGCAGCCGAAGACCATTCGCCGGAAACACCATATATTTT.

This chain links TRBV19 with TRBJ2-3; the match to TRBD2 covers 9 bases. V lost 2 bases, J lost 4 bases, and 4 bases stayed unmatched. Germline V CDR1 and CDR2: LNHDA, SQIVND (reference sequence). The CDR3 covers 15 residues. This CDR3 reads CASSIKREVSDTQYF. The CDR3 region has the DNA TGTGCCAGTAGTATAAAGCGGGAGGTTTCAGATACGCAGTATTTT. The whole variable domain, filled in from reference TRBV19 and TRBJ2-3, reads DGGITQSPKYLFRKEGQNVTLSCEQNLNHDAMYWYRQDPGQGLRLIYYSQIVNDFQKGDIAEGYSVSREKKESFPLTVTSAQKNPTAFYLCASSIKREVSDTQYFGPGTRLTVL.

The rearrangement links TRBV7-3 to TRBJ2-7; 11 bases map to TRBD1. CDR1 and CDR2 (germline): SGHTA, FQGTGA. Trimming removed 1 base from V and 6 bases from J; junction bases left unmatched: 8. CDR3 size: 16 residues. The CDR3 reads CASSLNKPGTGGEQYF. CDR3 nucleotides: TGTGCCAGCAGCTTAAACAAGCCCGGGACAGGGGGCGAGCAGTACTTC.

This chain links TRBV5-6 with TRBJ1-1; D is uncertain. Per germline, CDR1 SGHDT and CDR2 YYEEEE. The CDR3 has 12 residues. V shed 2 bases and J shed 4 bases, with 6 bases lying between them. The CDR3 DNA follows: TGTGCCAGCAGCTTATTGCGCACTGAAGCTTTCTTT. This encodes CASSLLRTEAFF.

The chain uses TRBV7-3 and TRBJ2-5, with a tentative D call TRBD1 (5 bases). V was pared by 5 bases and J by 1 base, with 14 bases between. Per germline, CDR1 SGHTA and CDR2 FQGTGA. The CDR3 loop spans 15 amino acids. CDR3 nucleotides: TGTGCCAGCAGCCCCTCCGGACATAGCCAAGAGACCCAGTACTTC. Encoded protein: CASSPSGHSQETQYF.

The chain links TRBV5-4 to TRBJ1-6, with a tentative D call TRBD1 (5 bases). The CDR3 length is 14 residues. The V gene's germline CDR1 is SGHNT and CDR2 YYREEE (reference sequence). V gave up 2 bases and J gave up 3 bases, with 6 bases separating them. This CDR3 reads CASSLQVYNSPLHF. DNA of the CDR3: TGTGCCAGCAGCTTACAGGTCTATAATTCACCCCTCCACTTT.

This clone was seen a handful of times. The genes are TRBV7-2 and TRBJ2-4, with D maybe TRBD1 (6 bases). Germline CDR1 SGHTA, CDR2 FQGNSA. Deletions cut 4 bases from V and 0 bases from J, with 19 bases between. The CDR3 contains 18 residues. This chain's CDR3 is CASSSVGQPRLAKNIQYF. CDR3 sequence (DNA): TGTGCCAGCAGCTCCGTGGGACAACCCCGCCTAGCCAAAAACATTCAGTACTTC.

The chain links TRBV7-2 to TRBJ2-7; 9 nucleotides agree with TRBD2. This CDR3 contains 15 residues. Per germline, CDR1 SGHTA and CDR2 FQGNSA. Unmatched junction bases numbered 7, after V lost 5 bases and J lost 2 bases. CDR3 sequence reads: CASSQTSGETYEQYF. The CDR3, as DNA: TGTGCCAGCAGCCAGACTAGCGGAGAAACCTACGAGCAGTACTTC.

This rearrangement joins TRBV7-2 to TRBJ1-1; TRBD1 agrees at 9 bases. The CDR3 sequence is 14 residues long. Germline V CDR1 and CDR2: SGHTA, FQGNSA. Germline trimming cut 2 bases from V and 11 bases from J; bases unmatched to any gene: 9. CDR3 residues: CASSLSAGQGIAFF. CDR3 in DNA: TGTGCCAGCAGCTTAAGTGCGGGACAGGGAATCGCTTTCTTT.

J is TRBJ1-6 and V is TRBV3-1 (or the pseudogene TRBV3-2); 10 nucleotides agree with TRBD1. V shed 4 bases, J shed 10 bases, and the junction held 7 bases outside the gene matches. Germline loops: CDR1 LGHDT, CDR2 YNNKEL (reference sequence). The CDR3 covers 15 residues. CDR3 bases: TGTGCCAGCAGCCCCGGGACAGGGGATCTGTCACCCCTCCACTTT. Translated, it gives CASSPGTGDLSPLHF.